This record covers a single T cell receptor (beta chain). Its antigen is still unknown. The CDR3 runs 15 residues. V trimming: 6 bases; J trimming: 5 bases; junction bases outside the gene matches: 9. The germline CDR1 and CDR2 sequences are MNHEY and SVGAGI. The data stem from a study of T cell responses to AZD1222 COVID-19 vaccine. Study outcomes and limitations: Donors, mostly white British, included more females; clonal diversity was possibly underestimated. Repertoire collection took place solely once the T cell response had peaked.

The assay was immunoSEQ multiplex PCR, and TCRdb's table has in-frame clones only and misses some. The profile shows about 150,000 clones, approximately 90% of them singletons. V and J are TRBV6-5 and TRBJ2-3; 9 bases line up with TRBD2. The sequenced sample was peripheral blood, obtained on day 0 of AZD1222 vaccination. This TCR was sampled from an adult in good health. CDR3 DNA: TGTGCCAGCAGCGCTAGCGGGGTCTCGGGAGATACGCAGTATTTT. It encodes CASSASGVSGDTQYF.